This TCR beta chain comes out of a study of beta chain features in type 1 diabetes. Study outcomes and limitations: TCRB repertoires of naive, central memory and Treg cells appeared more similar among patients than among healthy donors.

Since all of the isolated RNA was reverse transcribed, expressed TCRB transcripts were what got sequenced. The repertoire was sequenced with immunoSEQ multiplex PCR; TCRdb's copy has only in-frame clones and lacks some. The profile shows about 620,000 clones, roughly a sixth of them singletons. With respect to this clone: What it binds is not known.

The V and J ends lost 3 bases and 4 bases respectively, with 12 bases between them. Per the germline V gene, CDR1 is KGHSH and CDR2 is LQKENI. CDR3 size: 14 residues. Source material: naive CD4+ T cells from blood. This chain uses TRBV18 with TRBJ1-2, with a tentative D call TRBD1 (5 bases). The sequence was collected from a man aged 18-30 years in good health. The CDR3 loop reads CASSPGPLGYGYTF. DNA for the CDR3: TGTGCCAGCTCACCGGGACCCTTGGGCTATGGCTACACCTTC.